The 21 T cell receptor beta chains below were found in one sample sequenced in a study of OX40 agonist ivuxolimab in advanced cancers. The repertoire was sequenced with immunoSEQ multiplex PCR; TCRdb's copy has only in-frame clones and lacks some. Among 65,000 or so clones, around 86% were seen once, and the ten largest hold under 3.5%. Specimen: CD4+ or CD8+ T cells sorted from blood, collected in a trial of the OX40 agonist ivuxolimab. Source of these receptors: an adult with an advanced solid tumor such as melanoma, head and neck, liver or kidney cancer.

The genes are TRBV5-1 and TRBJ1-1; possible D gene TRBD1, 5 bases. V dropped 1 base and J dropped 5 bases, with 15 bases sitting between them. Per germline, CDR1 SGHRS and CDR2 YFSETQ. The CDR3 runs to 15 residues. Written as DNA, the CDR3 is TGCGCCAGCAGCTTGAGCGGCAGGGTGGGGACTGAAGCTTTCTTT. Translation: CASSLSGRVGTEAFF.

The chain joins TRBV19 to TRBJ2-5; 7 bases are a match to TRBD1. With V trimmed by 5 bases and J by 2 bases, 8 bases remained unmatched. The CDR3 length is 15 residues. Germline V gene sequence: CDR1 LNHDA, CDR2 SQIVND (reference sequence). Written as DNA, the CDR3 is TGTGCCAGTAGTGACCGGGGCAGGGGGCAAGAGACCCAGTACTTC. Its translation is CASSDRGRGQETQYF.

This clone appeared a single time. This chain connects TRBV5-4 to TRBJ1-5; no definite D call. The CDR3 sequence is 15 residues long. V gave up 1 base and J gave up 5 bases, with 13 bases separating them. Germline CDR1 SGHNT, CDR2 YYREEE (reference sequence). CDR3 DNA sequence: TGTGCCAGCAGCTTGAGAGGAGGAGATTATCAGCCCCAGCATTTT. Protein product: CASSLRGGDYQPQHF.

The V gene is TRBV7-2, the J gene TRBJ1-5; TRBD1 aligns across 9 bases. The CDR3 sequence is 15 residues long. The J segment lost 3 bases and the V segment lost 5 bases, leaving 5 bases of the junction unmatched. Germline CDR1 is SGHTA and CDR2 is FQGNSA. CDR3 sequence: CASSVTGGLNQPQHF. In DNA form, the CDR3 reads TGTGCCAGCAGCGTAACAGGGGGCCTCAATCAGCCCCAGCATTTT. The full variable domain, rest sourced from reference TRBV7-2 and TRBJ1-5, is GAGVSQSPSNKVTEKGKDVELRCDPISGHTALYWYRQSLGQGLEFLIYFQGNSAPDKSGLPSDRFSAERTGGSVSTLTIQRTQQEDSAVYLCASSVTGGLNQPQHFGDGTRLSIL.

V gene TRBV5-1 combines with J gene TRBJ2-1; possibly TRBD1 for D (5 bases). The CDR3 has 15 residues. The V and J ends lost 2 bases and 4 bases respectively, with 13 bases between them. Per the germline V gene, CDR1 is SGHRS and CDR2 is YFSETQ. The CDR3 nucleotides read TGCGCCAGCAGCTTTGGCAGGGAAGCGTACAATGAGCAGTTCTTC. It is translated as CASSFGREAYNEQFF.

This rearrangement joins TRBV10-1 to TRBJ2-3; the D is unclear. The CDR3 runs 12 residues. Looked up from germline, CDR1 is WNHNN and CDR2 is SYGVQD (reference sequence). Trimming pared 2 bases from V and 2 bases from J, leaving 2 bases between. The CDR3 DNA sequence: TGCGCCAGCAGTGAGAACACAGATACGCAGTATTTT. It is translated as CASSENTDTQYF.

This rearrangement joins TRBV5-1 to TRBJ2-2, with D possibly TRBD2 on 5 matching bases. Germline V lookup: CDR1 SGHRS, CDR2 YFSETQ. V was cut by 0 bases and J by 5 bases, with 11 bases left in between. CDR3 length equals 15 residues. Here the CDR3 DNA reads TGCGCCAGCAGCTTGGGAGGGTTCAATACCGGGGAGCTGTTTTTT. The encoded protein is CASSLGGFNTGELFF.

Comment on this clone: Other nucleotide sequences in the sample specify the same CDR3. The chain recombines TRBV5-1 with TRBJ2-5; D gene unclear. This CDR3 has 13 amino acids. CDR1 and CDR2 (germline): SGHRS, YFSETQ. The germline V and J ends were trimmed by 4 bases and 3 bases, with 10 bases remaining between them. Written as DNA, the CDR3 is TGCGCCAGCAGCCGAGCCCCCAAAGAGACCCAGTACTTC. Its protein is CASSRAPKETQYF.

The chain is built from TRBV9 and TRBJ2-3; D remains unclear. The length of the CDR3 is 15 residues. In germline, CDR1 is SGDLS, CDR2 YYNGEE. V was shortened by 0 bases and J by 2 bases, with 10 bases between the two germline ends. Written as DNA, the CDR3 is TGTGCCAGCAGCGTAGTCGGCACCAACACAGATACGCAGTATTTT. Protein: CASSVVGTNTDTQYF.

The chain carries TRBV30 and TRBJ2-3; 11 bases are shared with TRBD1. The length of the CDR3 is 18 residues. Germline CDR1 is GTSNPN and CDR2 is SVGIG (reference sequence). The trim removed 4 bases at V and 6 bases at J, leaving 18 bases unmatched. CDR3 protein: CAWMTSLLDRGQRDTQYF. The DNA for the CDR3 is TGTGCCTGGATGACGTCCCTTTTGGACAGGGGGCAACGGGATACGCAGTATTTT. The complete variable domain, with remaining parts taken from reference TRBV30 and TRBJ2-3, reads SQTIHQWPATLVQPVGSPLSLECTVEGTSNPNLYWYRQAAGRGLQLLFYSVGIGQISSEVPQNLSASRPQDRQFILSSKKLLLSDSGFYLCAWMTSLLDRGQRDTQYFGPGTRLTVL.

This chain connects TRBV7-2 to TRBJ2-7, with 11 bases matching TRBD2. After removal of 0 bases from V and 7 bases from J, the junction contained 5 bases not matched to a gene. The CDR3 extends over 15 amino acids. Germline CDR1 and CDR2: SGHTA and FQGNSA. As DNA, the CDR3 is TGTGCCAGCAGCTTAGCTAGCGGGGGGGCAGGGGAGCAGTACTTC. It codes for CASSLASGGAGEQYF.

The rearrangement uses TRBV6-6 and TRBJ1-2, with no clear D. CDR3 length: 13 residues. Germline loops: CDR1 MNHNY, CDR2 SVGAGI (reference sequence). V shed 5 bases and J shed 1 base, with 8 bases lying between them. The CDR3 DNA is TGTGCCAGCAGTCCACCCAATAACTATGGCTACACCTTC. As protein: CASSPPNNYGYTF.

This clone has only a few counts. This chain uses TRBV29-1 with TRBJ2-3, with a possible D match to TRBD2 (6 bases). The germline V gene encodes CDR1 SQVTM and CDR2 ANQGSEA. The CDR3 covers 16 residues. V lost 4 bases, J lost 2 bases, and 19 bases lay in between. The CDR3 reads CSVGLGGASITDTQYF. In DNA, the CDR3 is TGCAGCGTTGGATTGGGGGGAGCCTCGATCACAGATACGCAGTATTTT.

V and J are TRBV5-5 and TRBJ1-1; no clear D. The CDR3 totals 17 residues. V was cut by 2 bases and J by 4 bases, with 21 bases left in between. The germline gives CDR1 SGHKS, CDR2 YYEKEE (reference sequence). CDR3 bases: TGTGCCAGCAGCTTTCAGGCGGCCCTTCAAGCGGGCACTGAAGCTTTCTTT. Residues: CASSFQAALQAGTEAFF.

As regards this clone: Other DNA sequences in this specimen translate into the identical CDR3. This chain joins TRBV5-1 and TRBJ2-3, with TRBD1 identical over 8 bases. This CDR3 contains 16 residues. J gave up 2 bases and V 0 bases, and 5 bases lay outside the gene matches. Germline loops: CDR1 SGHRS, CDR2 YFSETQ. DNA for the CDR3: TGCGCCAGCAGCTTGGAGGGGACAGGTTCCACAGATACGCAGTATTTT. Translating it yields CASSLEGTGSTDTQYF.

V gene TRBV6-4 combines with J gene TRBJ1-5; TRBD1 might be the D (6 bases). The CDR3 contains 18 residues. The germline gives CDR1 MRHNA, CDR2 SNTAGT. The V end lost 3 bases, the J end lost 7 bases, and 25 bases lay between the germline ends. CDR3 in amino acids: CASSEPGTTNSGGQPQHF. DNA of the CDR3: TGTGCCAGCAGTGAGCCCGGGACAACTAATTCAGGAGGGCAGCCCCAGCATTTT.

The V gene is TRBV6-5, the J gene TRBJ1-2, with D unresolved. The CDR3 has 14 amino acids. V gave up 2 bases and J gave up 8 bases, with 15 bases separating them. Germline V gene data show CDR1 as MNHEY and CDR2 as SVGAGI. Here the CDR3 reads CASSYPRSDYGYTF. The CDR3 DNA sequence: TGTGCCAGCAGTTACCCCAGGAGTGATTACGGCTACACCTTC.

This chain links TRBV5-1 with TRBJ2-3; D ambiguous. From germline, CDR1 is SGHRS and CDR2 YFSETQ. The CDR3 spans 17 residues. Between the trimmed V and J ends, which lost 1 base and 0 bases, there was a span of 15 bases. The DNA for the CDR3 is TGCGCCAGCAGCTTGCGCCGGGCCGACGCTAGCACAGATACGCAGTATTTT. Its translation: CASSLRRADASTDTQYF.

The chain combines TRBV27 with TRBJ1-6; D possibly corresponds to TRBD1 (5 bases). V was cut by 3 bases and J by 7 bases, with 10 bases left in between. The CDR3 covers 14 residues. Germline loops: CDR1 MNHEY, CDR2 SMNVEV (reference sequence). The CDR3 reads CASSFGTGNSPLHF. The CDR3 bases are TGTGCCAGCAGTTTCGGGACGGGGAATTCACCCCTCCACTTT.

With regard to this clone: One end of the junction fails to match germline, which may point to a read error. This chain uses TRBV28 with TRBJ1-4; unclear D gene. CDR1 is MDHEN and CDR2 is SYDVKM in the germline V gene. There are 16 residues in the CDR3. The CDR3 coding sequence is TGTGCCAGCAGTCCCCCCATCGACCGACCTAATGAGAAACTGTTTTTT. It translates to CASSPPIDRPNEKLFF. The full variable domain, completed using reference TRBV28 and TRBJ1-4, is DVKVTQSSRYLVKRTGEKVFLECVQDMDHENMFWYRQDPGLGLRLIYFSYDVKMKEKGDIPEGYSVSREKKERFSLILESASTNQTSMYLCASSPPIDRPNEKLFFGSGTQLSVL.

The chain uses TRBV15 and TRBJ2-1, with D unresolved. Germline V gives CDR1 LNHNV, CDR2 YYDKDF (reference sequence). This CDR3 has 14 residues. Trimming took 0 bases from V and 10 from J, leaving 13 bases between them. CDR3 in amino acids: CATSRDLGTPEQFF. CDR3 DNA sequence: TGTGCCACCAGCAGAGATCTGGGAACTCCGGAGCAGTTCTTC.